The clone carrying this TCR beta chain has at least ten counts. These data are taken from a study of human T cells and chemical hapten exposure. TCRdb reprocessed the RACE reads via MiXCR and lists one record per CDR3 protein. Of about 82,000 distinct CDR3 sequences listed, under 14% are singletons. V dropped 1 base and J dropped 3 bases, with 7 bases sitting between them. The CDR3 is 13 amino acids. Germline values: CDR1 LGHDT, CDR2 YNNKEL (reference sequence). Described time point: patch test 3, about 24 weeks after DPC sensitization. The treatment was: therapeutic diphenylcyclopropenone sensitization with weekly scalp DPC.

This TCR derives from a woman between 45 and 65 years old with alopecia areata. Some clones in this sample may be carry-over from other donors' samples. The genes are TRBV3-1 and TRBJ2-7; D is undetermined. The sample here was whole blood, taken in connection with sensitization to the hapten diphenylcyclopropenone (DPC). The DNA of the CDR3 is TGTGCCAGCAGCCAAGCTGACAACTACGAGCAGTACTTC. Translating it yields CASSQADNYEQYF.